These T cell receptor beta chains were read from a single sample in a study of shared clonotypes between healthy human individuals. This table comes from immunoSEQ multiplex PCR, and its TCRdb copy is limited to in-frame clones, with some not included. The data hold around 2,000,000 clones, with approximately 95% observed a single time. Sequenced: naive CD8+ T cells sorted from blood. These TCRs come from a man aged 18 to 29 in good health. Both conserved end residues are part of each CDR3. A D gene is named only where the DNA matches it firmly. Rows may omit the clone size; those that give it use once, few, many or a size class.

CDR3aa	CDR3nt	abundance	d_gene	v_gene	j_gene
CASRNPVRATVGEKLFF	TGTGCCAGCAGAAATCCCGTCCGGGCCACGGTGGGTGAAAAACTGTTTTTT	-	-	TRBV27	TRBJ1-4
CASSLGSGSWEQYF	TGTGCCAGCAGCTTAGGAAGCGGTTCATGGGAGCAGTACTTC	-	-	TRBV7-8	TRBJ2-7
CASSFAGYTGELFF	TGTGCCAGCAGTTTCGCAGGGTACACCGGGGAGCTGTTTTTT	once	-	TRBV28	TRBJ2-2
CASSYLDRSGELFF	TGTGCCAGCAGTTATCTGGACAGGAGCGGGGAGCTGTTTTTT	-	TRBD1	TRBV6-6	TRBJ2-2
CASSWTGGHQPQHF	TGTGCCAGCAGTTGGACAGGGGGCCATCAGCCCCAGCATTTT	-	TRBD1	TRBV27	TRBJ1-5
CASSLVRGAQSDQPQHF	TGTGCCAGCAGCTTGGTGCGGGGGGCTCAGTCGGATCAGCCCCAGCATTTT	-	-	TRBV5-6	TRBJ1-5
CATSLAGGAYEQYF	TGTGCCACCTCCCTAGCGGGGGGGGCCTACGAGCAGTACTTC	-	TRBD2	TRBV28	TRBJ2-7
CASSYRVTGELFF	TGTGCCAGCAGTTATCGGGTAACCGGGGAGCTGTTTTTT	once	-	TRBV6-5	TRBJ2-2
CATIQGSNTEAFF	TGTGCCACCATACAGGGGTCCAACACTGAAGCTTTCTTT	-	TRBD1	TRBV10-3	TRBJ1-1
CSVDTGVTGEPFF	TGCAGCGTTGATACAGGGGTTACCGGGGAGCCGTTTTTT	-	TRBD1	TRBV29-1	TRBJ2-2
CASSWDQNIQYF	TGTGCCAGCAGTTGGGACCAAAACATTCAGTACTTC	-	-	TRBV2	TRBJ2-4
CATSSGLISYEQYF	TGTGCCACCAGCTCCGGACTCATCTCCTACGAGCAGTACTTC	-	-	TRBV15	TRBJ2-7
CASSPGGAANTEAFF	TGTGCCAGCAGCCCAGGGGGAGCAGCGAACACTGAAGCTTTCTTT	-	TRBD1	TRBV7-3	TRBJ1-1
CASSLEGVGSPLHF	TGTGCCAGCAGCTTAGAAGGGGTGGGCTCACCCCTCCACTTT	-	-	TRBV7-9	TRBJ1-6